This T cell receptor beta chain was sequenced in a study of T cells in Graves' hyperthyroidism and ophthalmopathy. Findings of the study overall: Most clonotypes that expanded in the thyroid above 0.001 also showed up in blood.

Concerning this clonotype itself: Its antigen is currently unknown.

RNA transcripts were the template for amplifying TCR beta CDR3 regions. The HTBI primer set served for first-round RT-PCR of the TCR CDR3. Each CDR3 protein gets one entry after TCRdb re-called the multiplex PCR reads with MiXCR. In the table there are about 660,000 distinct CDR3 sequences, 45% of which are singletons. There are 14 residues in the CDR3. Germline V gene data show CDR1 as LNHDA and CDR2 as SQIVND (reference sequence). The V end was cut by 5 bases, the J end by 3 bases, with 13 bases between. This chain joins TRBV19 and TRBJ1-1, with no clear D. The TCR was taken from an adult man with Graves' disease, either hyperthyroidism or ophthalmopathy (not recorded which). The sequenced material came from peripheral blood or thyroid tissue (not recorded which). The CDR3 loop is CASSPSDGYTEAFF. CDR3 nucleotide sequence: TGTGCCAGTAGTCCCTCGGACGGATACACTGAAGCTTTCTTT.